The subject of this entry is one T cell receptor (beta chain). Its recognized antigen is unknown. The sample holds no much larger clone one base away, and base qualities are not on file. The data are from a study of lymphopenia after photon versus proton radiotherapy (dated by TCRdb to between 2017 and 2020). A note on the overall study: The study compared the immunological effects of photon versus proton radiation therapy in patients with gastrointestinal tumors who developed high-grade lymphopenia. The 20 patients in the cohort had gastrointestinal tumors, were treated with either photon or proton therapy, and subsequently developed lymphopenia. The study aimed to characterize how the two radiation modalities differ in their impact on the immune system.

Taken from the germline V gene (reference sequence), the CDR1 and CDR2 loops are SGHNT and YYREEE. After removal of 4 bases from V and 2 bases from J, the junction retains 4 bases not matched to a gene. CDR3 length: 14 amino acids, cysteine to phenylalanine. Here the CDR3 DNA is all that survives: 42 bases in frame from base 1. Library preparation used the immunoSEQ multiplex PCR assay. T cell repertoires were profiled by deep sequencing of rearranged TCR beta loci, alongside multiparametric flow cytometry. TCRdb's version of the immuneACCESS table is confined to in-frame rearrangements and falls short of the full clone set. An unresolved V gene accounts for under half of the shortfall where checked; the remainder is of unknown origin. In all, the sample holds some 41,000 clones, and more than 70% of those were seen once. Around 3% of the sample is taken by the ten largest. What the study reported, not specific to this receptor: Proton-treated patients stayed relatively stable during treatment, while photon-treated patients lost naive T cells and TCR diversity and gained effector/memory populations. The survival association was assessed only in patients who died, and better survival with proton therapy was presented by the authors as a possibility rather than a demonstrated result. Across the cohort, an inverse correlation was found between a larger post-nadir drop in TCR diversity and overall survival time among patients who died. After the lymphocyte count nadir, repertoires from photon-treated patients showed oligoclonal expansion, particularly of CD8+ Temra cells, and this expansion drove the decline in diversity.

The sequence derives from a man aged 45 to 65 with gastric cancer. The material sequenced was peripheral blood, taken from a patient treated with photon-based radiotherapy. The V and J segments used are TRBV5-4 and TRBJ2-5, with TRBD1 identical over 8 junction bases. The CDR3 sequence is CASSLQGVQETQYF. The DNA sequence is as follows: TGTGCCAGCAGCCTACAGGGGGTACAAGAGACCCAGTACTTC.